This TCR beta chain was obtained from a study of neurological immune-mediated disorders. Overall study results and limits: Subjects shared no identical expanded-clone CDR3 amino acid sequences, suggesting private TCR-beta repertoires in all groups. HTLV-1-associated myelopathy had the most TCR clonal expansion, whereas multiple sclerosis had the least (lower than in healthy controls). Phylogenetic analysis grouped 18 of 34 multiple sclerosis patients' repertoires together, suggesting a possible repertoire signature.

The cDNA came from 5'RACE, which used 10-nucleotide random UMIs. TCRdb redid the calling of the 5' RACE reads with MiXCR, one entry per CDR3 protein. The data hold about 59,000 distinct CDR3 sequences, with 3.5% to 4.5% observed a single time. This clonotype has at least ten counts. Its target is not known. CDR1 and CDR2 from the germline V gene are LGHNA and YSLEER. The CDR3 contains 15 residues. J lost 1 base, V lost 3 bases, and 4 bases had no gene match. This rearrangement joins TRBV4-3 to TRBJ2-5; TRBD1 matches 8 bases. Sequencing used PBMCs. This TCR was recovered from a woman aged 45-60 years with multiple sclerosis. The CDR3 region is CASSHIGTGQETQYF. The CDR3 region has the DNA TGCGCCAGCAGCCATATAGGGACAGGCCAAGAGACCCAGTACTTC.